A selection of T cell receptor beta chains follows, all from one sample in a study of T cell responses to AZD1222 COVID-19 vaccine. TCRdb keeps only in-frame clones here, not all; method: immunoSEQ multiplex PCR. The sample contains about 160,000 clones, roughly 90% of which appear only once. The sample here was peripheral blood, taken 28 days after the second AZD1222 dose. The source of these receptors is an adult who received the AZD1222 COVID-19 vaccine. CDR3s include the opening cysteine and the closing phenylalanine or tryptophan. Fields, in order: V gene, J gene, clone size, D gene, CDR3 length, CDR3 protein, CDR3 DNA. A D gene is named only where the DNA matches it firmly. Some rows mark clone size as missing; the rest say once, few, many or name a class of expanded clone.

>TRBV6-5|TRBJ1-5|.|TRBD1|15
CASSRTGNSNQPQHF
TGTGCCAGCAGCAGGACAGGGAATAGCAATCAGCCCCAGCATTTT
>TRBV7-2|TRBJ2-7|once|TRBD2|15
CASSLTSGGAYEQYF
TGTGCCAGCAGCCTGACTAGCGGGGGGGCCTACGAGCAGTACTTC
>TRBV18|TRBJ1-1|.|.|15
CASSPTPTGNTEAFF
TGTGCCAGCTCACCCACCCCGACAGGGAACACTGAAGCTTTCTTT
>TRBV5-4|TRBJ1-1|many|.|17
CASSLASRGSLNTEAFF
TGTGCCAGCAGCTTGGCCTCTAGGGGCAGCCTGAACACTGAAGCTTTCTTT
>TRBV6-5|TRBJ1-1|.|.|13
CASSPGGNTEAFF
TGTGCCAGCAGTCCCGGGGGTAACACTGAAGCTTTCTTT
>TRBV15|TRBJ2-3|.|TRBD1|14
CATSRQGPTDTQYF
TGTGCCACCAGCCGACAGGGGCCCACAGATACGCAGTATTTT
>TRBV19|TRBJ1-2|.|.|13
CASSIGLGYGYTF
TGTGCCAGTAGTATCGGACTCGGTTATGGCTACACCTTC
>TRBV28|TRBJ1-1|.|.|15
CASSPAGGYFLGAFF
TGTGCCAGCAGCCCCGCGGGAGGATATTTCCTGGGGGCTTTCTTT
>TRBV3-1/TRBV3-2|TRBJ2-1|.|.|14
CASSQSSSGNEQFF
TGTGCCAGCAGCCAGTCGTCCTCCGGCAATGAGCAGTTCTTC
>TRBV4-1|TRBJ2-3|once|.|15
CASSQEKVRTDTQYF
TGCGCCAGCAGCCAAGAGAAGGTTAGGACAGATACGCAGTATTTT
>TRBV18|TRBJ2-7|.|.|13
CASSPPSSYEQYF
TGTGCCAGCTCACCACCGAGCTCCTACGAGCAGTACTTC
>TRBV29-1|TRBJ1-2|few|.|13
CSVEDSPNYGYTF
TGCAGCGTTGAGGACAGCCCTAACTATGGCTACACCTTC
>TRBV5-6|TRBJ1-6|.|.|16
CASSIRFSSYNSPLHF
TGTGCCAGCAGCATACGATTCAGCTCCTATAATTCACCCCTCCACTTT
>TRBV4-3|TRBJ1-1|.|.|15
CASSQDGSGRTEAFF
TGCGCCAGCAGCCAAGACGGCTCGGGTCGCACTGAAGCTTTCTTT
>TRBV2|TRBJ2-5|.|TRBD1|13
CASSLGQPETQYF
TGTGCCAGCAGCTTGGGACAGCCAGAGACCCAGTACTTC
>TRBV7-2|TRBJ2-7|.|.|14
CASSLSPVSYEQYF
TGTGCCAGCAGCTTAAGCCCGGTCTCCTACGAGCAGTACTTC
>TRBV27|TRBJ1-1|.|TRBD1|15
CASSLSTGTGFWAFF
TGTGCCAGCAGTTTATCTACCGGGACAGGGTTCTGGGCTTTCTTT
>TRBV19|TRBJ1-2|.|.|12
CASTDPIYGYTF
TGTGCCAGTACGGACCCAATCTATGGCTACACCTTC
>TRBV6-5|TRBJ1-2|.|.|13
CASTGGGGHGYTF
TGTGCCAGCACGGGAGGGGGAGGGCATGGCTACACCTTC
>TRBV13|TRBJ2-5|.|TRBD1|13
CASSPTGTETQYF
TGTGCCAGCAGCCCGACAGGGACGGAGACCCAGTACTTC
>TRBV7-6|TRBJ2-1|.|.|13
CASSPDGYNEQFF
TGTGCCAGCAGCCCGGACGGCTACAATGAGCAGTTCTTC
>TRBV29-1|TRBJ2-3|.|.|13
CSVSYGGTDTQYF
TGCAGCGTTTCTTACGGGGGTACAGATACGCAGTATTTT
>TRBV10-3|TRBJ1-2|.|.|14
CAISDQKTAYGYTF
TGTGCCATCAGTGACCAAAAGACAGCTTATGGCTACACCTTC
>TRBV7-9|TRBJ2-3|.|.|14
CAGFRVTSPDTQYF
TGTGCCGGATTCAGGGTCACTAGCCCAGATACGCAGTATTTT